This T cell receptor (beta chain) is drawn from a study of molecular identifiers for immune sequencing clone quantification. TCRdb used MiXCR to reprocess the PCR reads, holding one entry per CDR3 protein. The sample yields more than 450,000 distinct CDR3 sequences, under 30% seen once. On this clonotype: At one end, the junction sequence differs from germline, possibly due to a read error.

The CDR3 has 13 amino acids. The origin of this receptor is a human donor in good health. Some libraries in this study had Jurkat cell RNA spiked in. Sample: naive CD8+ T cells from blood, with Jurkat cell RNA spiked in. Indicated subset: FACS-sorted CD8+CD4-CCR7+CD45RA+ naive T cells. The chain links TRBV12-3 or TRBV12-4 to TRBJ1-5; TRBD1 might be the D (6 bases). The CDR3 nucleotides are TGTGCCTGCAGGTTGGGGGCGCGTCAGCCCCAGCATTTT. Its protein product is CACRLGARQPQHF.